These 19 T cell receptor beta chains were sequenced from one sample in a study of T cells in Graves' hyperthyroidism and ophthalmopathy. Researchers amplified the TCR beta CDR3 regions from RNA transcripts. When the TCR CDR3 underwent first-round RT-PCR, the HTBI primer set was used. TCRdb itself ran the multiplex PCR reads through MiXCR, one entry per CDR3 protein. The table records approximately 370,000 distinct CDR3 sequences, about 16% of them present only once. The sequencing sample was made of blood. The receptors come from a woman aged 30 to 39 with Graves' hyperthyroidism.

The chain employs TRBV5-1 and TRBJ1-1; D is uncertain. In germline, CDR1 is SGHRS, CDR2 YFSETQ. With 4 bases removed from V and 1 base from J, the gap between germline ends came to 11 bases. The CDR3 runs 14 residues. Here the CDR3 DNA reads TGCGCCAGCAGCCGCCGGACCGCGAACACTGAAGCTTTCTTT. Encoded protein: CASSRRTANTEAFF.

This clonotype turned up a few times. V is TRBV20-1 and J is TRBJ2-7; a weak D match, TRBD2 (5 bases). Trimming took 3 bases from V and 3 from J, leaving 15 bases between them. The CDR3 loop spans 14 amino acids. Germline V gene sequence: CDR1 DFQATT, CDR2 SNEGSKA (reference sequence). CDR3 amino acids: CSASQAKRVYEQYF. The CDR3 DNA is TGCAGTGCTAGTCAAGCAAAGAGGGTCTACGAGCAGTACTTC.

The chain has TRBV6-2 or TRBV6-3 and TRBJ2-7; D could derive from TRBD1 or TRBD2 (5 bases each). With 6 bases removed from V and 5 bases from J, the gap between germline ends came to 14 bases. CDR1 and CDR2 (germline): MNHEY, SVGEGT. The CDR3 is 13 residues long. CDR3 in amino acids: CASRNEGWNEQYF. The DNA for the CDR3 is TGTGCCAGCAGAAACGAGGGGTGGAACGAGCAGTACTTC.

CDR3: CASNQHRDSDTGELFF. CDR3 in DNA: TGTGCCAGCAATCAACACAGGGACTCAGACACCGGGGAGCTGTTTTTT. This chain links TRBV6-1 with TRBJ2-2; tentatively, D is TRBD1 or TRBD2 (6 bases each). This CDR3 is 16 amino acids long. The germline CDR1 and CDR2 sequences are MNHNS and SASEGT. The germline V and J ends were trimmed by 7 bases and 3 bases, with 18 bases remaining between them.

This clonotype was seen ten or more times. This sequence joins TRBV3-1 and TRBJ2-7; D gene ambiguous. Germline values: CDR1 LGHDT, CDR2 YNNKEL (reference sequence). V lost 1 base and J lost 7, with 8 bases in between. The CDR3 totals 12 residues. The CDR3: CASSQVSTEQYF. The CDR3 nucleotides read TGTGCCAGCAGCCAAGTTTCGACAGAGCAGTACTTC.

This clonotype was detected many times. The chain uses TRBV2 and TRBJ2-7, with D perhaps matching TRBD1 or TRBD2 (5 bases each). V gave up 6 bases and J gave up 0 bases, with 15 bases separating them. The germline V gene has CDR1 SNHLY and CDR2 FYNNEI. This CDR3 is 15 amino acids long. The CDR3 DNA is TGTGCCAGCAGGGAGTCGAGGGACGGCTCCTACGAGCAGTACTTC. Translated: CASRESRDGSYEQYF.

This clonotype was observed a handful of times. The chain links TRBV19 to TRBJ2-2; D is ambiguous. V lost 7 bases, J lost 1 base, and 13 bases lay in between. This CDR3 has 15 amino acids. CDR1 is LNHDA, CDR2 SQIVND, per germline (reference sequence). The chain's CDR3 is CASTARKQNTGELFF. CDR3 coding DNA: TGTGCCAGTACCGCACGGAAACAGAACACCGGGGAGCTGTTTTTT.

A few counts support this clonotype. The CDR3 is CSARGGGSGEQYF. As DNA, the CDR3 is TGCAGTGCTAGAGGAGGGGGCTCTGGCGAGCAGTACTTC. The chain has TRBV20-1 and TRBJ2-7; 7 bases are a match to TRBD1. The junction had 6 bases not matched to a gene; V was cut back by 1 base and J by 6 bases. Germline CDR1 reads DFQATT; CDR2 reads SNEGSKA (reference sequence). This CDR3 is built from 13 residues.

The V and J genes are TRBV6-5 and TRBJ1-2; TRBD1 might be the D (5 bases). The CDR3 sequence is 14 residues long. Trimming took off 0 bases at V and 8 bases at J, with 13 bases between the two ends. CDR1 is MNHEY and CDR2 is SVGAGI in the germline V gene. CDR3: CASSYSQGSSGYTF. CDR3 in DNA: TGTGCCAGCAGTTACTCGCAGGGATCTAGCGGCTACACCTTC.

With respect to this clonotype: A read error may explain this, as a much larger clone is one base away. The chain recombines TRBV3-1 with TRBJ2-7; 12 bases fit TRBD2. Near its end, the DNA agrees better with TRBJ2-1, so the J call may be wrong. The CDR3 length is 14 residues. CDR1 and CDR2 from the germline V gene are LGHDT and YNNKEL (reference sequence). CDR3 in amino acids: CASRVTSGSYEQFF. The CDR3 DNA reads TGTGCCAGCAGGGTGACTAGCGGGAGTTACGAGCAGTTCTTC.

The chain joins TRBV2 to TRBJ1-1, with 8 bases that match TRBD1. CDR3 length: 16 amino acids. The ends lost 6 bases at V and 3 bases at J; junction bases unmatched: 12. The V gene's germline CDR1 is SNHLY and CDR2 FYNNEI. In DNA form, the CDR3 reads TGTGCCAGCAGCGTAGACAGGGGCGGGTGGGACACTGAAGCTTTCTTT. Protein product: CASSVDRGGWDTEAFF.

This clonotype was seen many times. The rearrangement uses TRBV28 and TRBJ2-3; the match to TRBD2 covers 11 bases. This CDR3 region has 18 residues. Germline V CDR1 and CDR2: MDHEN, SYDVKM. Trimming took 6 bases from V and 0 from J; bases not matched to a gene: 11. Here the CDR3 reads CASSSTSGRKSSTDTQYF. CDR3 nucleotides: TGTGCCAGCAGCAGTACTAGCGGGAGAAAGTCTAGCACAGATACGCAGTATTTT.

This clonotype occurred many times. This chain uses TRBV28 with TRBJ2-2; D is uncertain. The CDR3 runs to 15 residues. Germline lookup yields CDR1 MDHEN and CDR2 SYDVKM. V was cut by 3 bases and J by 5 bases, with 13 bases left in between. The CDR3 DNA follows: TGTGCCAGCAGTTTTGGGAATTCGAGAACCGGGGAGCTGTTTTTT. Its protein is CASSFGNSRTGELFF.

In regard to this clonotype: A clone one base away is much larger, so this may be a read error. The chain joins TRBV10-3 to TRBJ2-7; 14 bases are a match to TRBD2. V dropped 6 bases and J dropped 7; count of bases not matched to a gene: 8. Per germline, CDR1 ENHRY and CDR2 SYGVKD. CDR3 length: 15 residues. The CDR3 DNA reads as TGTGCCATCAGGGCGACTAGCGGGAGGGCCAATGAGCAGTACTTC. Translated, it gives CAIRATSGRANEQYF.

In this sample, this clonotype turned up many times. V gene TRBV20-1 combines with J gene TRBJ1-4; a weak D match, TRBD1 (6 bases). Germline V lookup: CDR1 DFQATT, CDR2 SNEGSKA (reference sequence). The V gene lost 3 bases and the J gene lost 0 bases, with 14 bases spanning the gap. The CDR3 is 16 residues long. The CDR3 sequence is CSARPDRPTTNEKLFF. The CDR3 DNA sequence: TGCAGTGCTAGGCCCGACAGGCCGACAACTAATGAAAAACTGTTTTTT.

In its sample, this clonotype was seen a few times. The chain employs TRBV7-2 and TRBJ2-2; TRBD2 matches at 9 bases. The CDR3 is 15 amino acids. Losses at the gene ends were 6 bases for V and 1 base for J; bases not matched to a gene: 3. Germline V gene data show CDR1 as SGHTA and CDR2 as FQGNSA. The CDR3 region has the DNA TGTGCCAGCAGTTTTAGCGGGGGGAACACCGGGGAGCTGTTTTTT. Translation: CASSFSGGNTGELFF.

This clonotype was observed a handful of times. The V call is TRBV4-1, the J call TRBJ1-5, with D possibly matching TRBD1 (5 bases). Germline values: CDR1 MGHRA, CDR2 YSYEKL. The CDR3 covers 16 residues. Trimming left V 3 bases short and J 3 bases short, with 15 bases between. In DNA form, the CDR3 reads TGCGCCAGCAGCCACGGGGGGACCCTCCTCAATCAGCCCCAGCATTTT. This codes for CASSHGGTLLNQPQHF.

The chain has TRBV19 and TRBJ1-5; D is uncertain. V was shortened by 3 bases and J by 0 bases, with 18 bases between the two germline ends. Germline V CDR1 and CDR2: LNHDA, SQIVND (reference sequence). CDR3 length equals 18 residues. This CDR3 is CASSMILQATGSNQPQHF. CDR3 in DNA: TGTGCCAGTAGTATGATTCTCCAGGCGACCGGTAGCAATCAGCCCCAGCATTTT.

This clonotype was counted many times. The V gene is TRBV18, the J gene TRBJ2-3; D possibly corresponds to TRBD2 (6 bases). In germline, CDR1 is KGHSH, CDR2 LQKENI. This CDR3 is built from 16 residues. Trimming took off 3 bases at V and 5 bases at J, with 18 bases between the two ends. The CDR3 nucleotides are TGTGCCAGCTCACCGCGCCCGGGAGTGCATAGAGATACGCAGTATTTT. It is translated as CASSPRPGVHRDTQYF. Looking up the rest from reference TRBV18 and TRBJ2-3 gives the full variable domain: NAGVMQNPRHLVRRRGQEARLRCSPMKGHSHVYWYRQLPEEGLKFMVYLQKENIIDESGMPKERFSAEFPKEGPSILRIQQVVRGDSAAYFCASSPRPGVHRDTQYFGPGTRLTVL.